This T cell receptor (beta chain) was captured by sequencing in a study of cytomegalovirus exposure and HLA in healthy donors. Study observations and caveats: A later analysis reportedly identified an Asian-associated ancestry cluster as carrying fewer N-insertions than the approximately 640-donor mean. Being productive about 87% or about 30% of the time was typical of most TCR beta V segments in an earlier analysis. Later analysis associated a missense DCLRE1C variant with TCR beta V- and J-gene trimming. Later analysis placed DRB1 highest and HLA-C lowest in TCR association rates, which differed by HLA locus.

The CDR3 length is 13 residues. The V and J ends lost 5 bases and 3 bases respectively, with 11 bases between them. The germline gives CDR1 LNHDA, CDR2 SQIVND (reference sequence). Worth noting for this clone: What it binds is unknown.

PCR was performed using 60 Vbeta and 13 Jbeta primers. TCRdb keeps only in-frame clones here, not all; method: immunoSEQ multiplex PCR. The repertoire holds under 300,000 clones, with about nine tenths as singletons. The clonotype was recovered from a girl aged 2-15 years in good health and CMV-seronegative. The material sequenced was PBMCs. V and J are TRBV19 and TRBJ2-7, with D possibly matching TRBD2 (5 bases). The CDR3 loop is CASSWGEGYEQYF. The CDR3 region has the DNA TGTGCCAGTAGTTGGGGAGAGGGCTACGAGCAGTACTTC.